The 27 T cell receptor beta chains in this list originate from one sample, sequenced in a study of T-cell reconstitution after alpha-beta-depleted transplantation in children. TCRbeta library construction was performed incorporating unique molecular identifiers. TCRdb redid the calling of the PCR reads with MiXCR, one entry per CDR3 protein. The sample holds hundreds of thousands of distinct CDR3 sequences, 10% to 15% seen once. This specimen consisted of PBMCs, obtained before TCRalphabeta/CD19-depleted stem cell transplant. The receptor set was obtained from a girl aged 2 to 9 with congenital amegakaryocytic thrombocytopenia, due to receive a stem cell transplant.

The chain has TRBV9 and TRBJ2-1; 7 nucleotides align to TRBD1. V lost 0 bases to trimming and J lost 6 bases; unmatched junction nucleotides: 6. Germline CDR1 and CDR2: SGDLS and YYNGEE. This CDR3 is 15 amino acids long. The CDR3 here is CASSVAGRGFNEQFF. The DNA of the CDR3 is TGTGCCAGCAGCGTAGCCGGCAGGGGGTTCAATGAGCAGTTCTTC.

Concerning this clonotype itself: At one end the junction does not follow the germline gene, possibly because of a read error. This chain links TRBV7-8 with TRBJ2-3, with 8 bases that match TRBD2. The CDR3 totals 12 residues. CDR1 is SGHVS and CDR2 is FQNEAQ in the germline V gene. The DNA of the CDR3 is TGTGCCAGCCCCAGGATGAGCGGGAGTTTAGATTTT. Protein product: CASPRMSGSLDF.

This clonotype was observed a handful of times. This chain links TRBV28 with TRBJ2-1; 9 nucleotides line up with TRBD2. Germline V lookup: CDR1 MDHEN, CDR2 SYDVKM. This CDR3 comprises 13 residues. The J segment lost 12 bases and the V segment lost 4 bases, leaving 7 bases of the junction unmatched. The CDR3 loop is CASSSLAGVVQFF. CDR3 nucleotides: TGTGCCAGCAGTTCGTTAGCGGGAGTGGTGCAGTTCTTC.

This clonotype showed up many times. This chain connects TRBV20-1 to TRBJ2-1; 14 bases are a match to TRBD2. The CDR3 is made up of 18 amino acids. The trim removed 1 base at V and 0 bases at J, leaving 5 bases unmatched. In germline, CDR1 is DFQATT, CDR2 SNEGSKA (reference sequence). The CDR3 DNA reads TGCAGTGCTAGAGGGGGACTAGCGGGAGCCCACTCCTACAATGAGCAGTTCTTC. Its translation is CSARGGLAGAHSYNEQFF.

This clonotype showed up many times. The chain employs TRBV20-1 and TRBJ2-5, with D uncertain. V gave up 5 bases and J gave up 2 bases, with 12 bases separating them. The germline V gene encodes CDR1 DFQATT and CDR2 SNEGSKA (reference sequence). The CDR3 has 13 amino acids. The CDR3 bases are TGCAGTGCTCCCTCGCGGCTACAAGAGACCCAGTACTTC. Its translation: CSAPSRLQETQYF.

This clonotype was counted ten times or more. This chain joins TRBV15 and TRBJ2-5; 10 nucleotides align to TRBD2. CDR3 length: 14 amino acids. Per the germline V gene, CDR1 is LNHNV and CDR2 is YYDKDF (reference sequence). Trimming at V came to 8 bases and at J to 0 bases, leaving 3 bases not matched to a gene. The CDR3 DNA is TGTGCCACCTCCACTAGCGGGAACCAAGAGACCCAGTACTTC. This encodes CATSTSGNQETQYF. The full variable domain, its missing parts supplied by reference TRBV15 and TRBJ2-5, is DAMVIQNPRYQVTQFGKPVTLSCSQTLNHNVMYWYQQKSSQAPKLLFHYYDKDFNNEADTPDNFQSRRPNTSFCFLDIRSPGLGDTAMYLCATSTSGNQETQYFGPGTRLLVL.

The chain links TRBV4-1 to TRBJ2-1; possible D gene TRBD1, 5 bases. V shed 0 bases and J shed 8 bases, with 23 bases lying between them. CDR1 and CDR2 from the germline V gene are MGHRA and YSYEKL. The CDR3 is 18 amino acids. DNA of the CDR3: TGCGCCAGCAGCCAAGATGAAGGGTTATGGGGCTACAGCGATGAGCAGTTCTTC. This encodes CASSQDEGLWGYSDEQFF.

This clonotype was recorded a few times. V and J are TRBV7-3 and TRBJ2-5; possibly TRBD1 for D (5 bases). V was pared by 2 bases and J by 2 bases, with 15 bases between. CDR3 size: 16 residues. CDR1 and CDR2 from the germline V gene are SGHTA and FQGTGA. CDR3 residues: CASSLAVTAGQETQYF. The CDR3, as DNA: TGTGCCAGCAGCTTAGCGGTGACTGCAGGGCAAGAGACCCAGTACTTC.

In this sample, this clonotype turned up many times. The chain couples TRBV27 to TRBJ1-6; no clear D gene. CDR3 size: 15 residues. Trimming took off 2 bases at V and 4 bases at J, with 9 bases between the two ends. Germline V gives CDR1 MNHEY, CDR2 SMNVEV (reference sequence). The CDR3 coding sequence is TGTGCCAGCAGTTTACGCCGAGAGTATAATTCACCCCTCCACTTT. Residues: CASSLRREYNSPLHF.

J is TRBJ2-3 and V is TRBV29-1; D might be TRBD1 (6 bases). CDR3 length equals 15 residues. The V end was cut by 0 bases, the J end by 5 bases, with 15 bases between. Germline V CDR1 and CDR2: SQVTM, ANQGSEA. The DNA for the CDR3 is TGCAGCGTTGAAGAGGGGGCCGGTGGGGGAGATACGCAGTATTTT. This translates into CSVEEGAGGGDTQYF.

In its sample, this clonotype was seen many times. V is TRBV12-3 or TRBV12-4 and J is TRBJ2-7; TRBD2 agrees at 9 bases. The CDR3 totals 14 residues. V was pared by 3 bases and J by 3 bases, with 3 bases of the junction left unmatched. DNA for the CDR3: TGTGCCAGCAGTTTTTTTAGCGGGAGCTACGAGCAGTACTTC. Protein: CASSFFSGSYEQYF.

This clonotype was seen at least ten times. V usage is TRBV20-1 and J usage is TRBJ2-1; D remains ambiguous. V gave up 0 bases and J gave up 6 bases, with 21 bases separating them. Germline lookup yields CDR1 DFQATT and CDR2 SNEGSKA (reference sequence). The CDR3 covers 17 residues. CDR3 loop: CSARDERTGPVLNEQFF. CDR3 sequence (DNA): TGCAGTGCTAGAGATGAAAGAACCGGGCCAGTACTCAATGAGCAGTTCTTC.

J is TRBJ2-2 and V is TRBV7-9; no clear D. This CDR3 has 13 amino acids. Trimming left V 6 bases short and J 4 bases short, with 9 bases between. CDR1 is SEHNR, CDR2 FQNEAQ, per germline (reference sequence). CDR3 loop: CASRADLTGELFF. CDR3 sequence (DNA): TGTGCCAGCAGGGCGGATCTCACCGGGGAGCTGTTTTTT.

This clonotype was counted ten times or more. V and J are TRBV20-1 and TRBJ2-3; unclear D gene. The germline V gene has CDR1 DFQATT and CDR2 SNEGSKA (reference sequence). The CDR3 loop spans 13 amino acids. The chain's CDR3 is CSAPGPYTDTQYF. The CDR3 DNA is TGCAGCGCCCCTGGCCCCTACACAGATACGCAGTATTTT.

This clonotype was counted ten times or more. The V and J genes are TRBV6-5 and TRBJ2-2; 7 nucleotides agree with TRBD2. Unmatched junction bases numbered 7, after V lost 11 bases and J lost 7 bases. Germline V gene lookup returns CDR1 MNHEY and CDR2 SVGAGI. The CDR3 totals 12 residues. CDR3: CAAGRGIGELFF. CDR3 coding DNA: TGTGCCGCTGGGAGGGGCATCGGGGAGCTGTTTTTT.

The V and J genes are TRBV15 and TRBJ2-5, with no clear D. CDR3 length: 14 residues. The V gene's germline CDR1 is LNHNV and CDR2 YYDKDF (reference sequence). Trimming took 3 bases from V and 2 from J, leaving 10 bases between them. CDR3 DNA sequence: TGTGCCACCAGCAGTTCACCGCTGCAAGAGACCCAGTACTTC. Translated: CATSSSPLQETQYF.

Regarding this clonotype: A much larger clone sits a single nucleotide away, making a read error possible. J is TRBJ2-3 and V is TRBV20-1, with D unresolved. The J call may be mistaken, given a closer DNA end match to TRBJ1-5. Looked up from germline, CDR1 is DFQATT and CDR2 is SNEGSKA (reference sequence). This CDR3 spans 15 amino acids. The CDR3 DNA reads as TGCAGTGCCCCTCGGGAACTAGCGGGAGGAGATACGCAGCATTTT. It encodes CSAPRELAGGDTQHF.

The V call is TRBV7-9, the J call TRBJ2-7; D might be TRBD2 (6 bases). Germline V gene lookup returns CDR1 SEHNR and CDR2 FQNEAQ (reference sequence). The CDR3 is 16 residues long. The ends were cut back, 4 bases at V and 0 bases at J, with 16 bases in the middle. This CDR3 is CASSSSSGTHSYEQYF. In nucleotides, the CDR3 is TGTGCCAGCAGCTCCTCCTCCGGGACTCACTCCTACGAGCAGTACTTC.

This clonotype showed up many times. The gene calls are TRBV20-1 and TRBJ2-2; tentatively, D is TRBD1 (6 bases). The CDR3 is made up of 13 amino acids. The V end lost 6 bases, the J end lost 1 base, and 9 bases lay between the germline ends. Germline CDR1 reads DFQATT; CDR2 reads SNEGSKA (reference sequence). CDR3 in amino acids: CSARGLNTGELFF. In nucleotides, the CDR3 is TGCAGTGCCAGGGGCTTGAACACCGGGGAGCTGTTTTTT.

This clonotype was detected many times. The rearrangement uses TRBV4-2 and TRBJ1-1, with D tentatively TRBD1 (6 bases). CDR1 is LGHNA, CDR2 YNFKEQ, per germline. CDR3 length: 16 amino acids. V shed 4 bases and J shed 4 bases, with 19 bases lying between them. The CDR3 reads CASSRGTSGVPTEAFF. In nucleotides, the CDR3 is TGTGCCAGCAGCCGAGGGACCTCAGGGGTGCCCACTGAAGCTTTCTTT.

This clonotype was seen ten or more times. The V and J genes are TRBV6-2 or TRBV6-3 and TRBJ1-5; D may be TRBD1 (6 bases). Germline loops: CDR1 MNHEY, CDR2 SVGEGT. This CDR3 contains 12 residues. Trimming removed 9 bases from V and 6 bases from J, with 12 bases in between. This chain's CDR3 is CASKGGRQPQHF. For the CDR3, the DNA is TGTGCCAGTAAGGGGGGCCGTCAGCCCCAGCATTTT.

For this clonotype: A much larger clone lies a single base off, so this may be a read error. This chain links TRBV5-1 with TRBJ2-7; D not resolved. CDR1 is SGHRS, CDR2 YFSETQ, per germline. The CDR3 is 15 residues long. This chain's CDR3 is CASSHTYGLPYKQYF. CDR3 in DNA: TGCGCCAGCAGCCACACGTACGGCTTGCCCTACAAGCAGTACTTC.

Many counts were recorded for this clonotype. Here the CDR3 reads CSARDPLGVGGKNYEQYF. As DNA, the CDR3 is TGCAGTGCTAGAGATCCCCTTGGAGTAGGCGGGAAAAATTACGAGCAGTACTTC. This sequence joins TRBV20-1 and TRBJ2-7, with a possible D match to TRBD2 (6 bases). Germline CDR1 is DFQATT and CDR2 is SNEGSKA (reference sequence). The CDR3 is 18 amino acids. V was trimmed by 0 bases and J by 4 bases, leaving 25 bases between them.

The chain joins TRBV7-9 to TRBJ2-1; TRBD2 matches at 11 bases. There are 17 residues in the CDR3. Germline trimming cut 4 bases from V and 7 bases from J; bases unmatched to any gene: 12. Germline V gene lookup returns CDR1 SEHNR and CDR2 FQNEAQ (reference sequence). CDR3 sequence (DNA): TGTGCCAGCAGCTACCGACTAGCGGGAAAACCGCGGAATGAGCAGTTCTTC. Its translation: CASSYRLAGKPRNEQFF.

The chain uses TRBV7-8 and TRBJ2-7; TRBD2 matches at 8 bases. There are 15 residues in the CDR3. J gave up 3 bases and V 4 bases, and 8 bases lay outside the gene matches. Germline lookup yields CDR1 SGHVS and CDR2 FQNEAQ. The CDR3: CASSWRTSQSYEQYF. The CDR3 DNA is TGTGCCAGCAGCTGGAGGACTAGCCAGAGCTACGAGCAGTACTTC.

Only a few counts were recorded for this clonotype. This rearrangement joins TRBV28 to TRBJ1-6; 7 bases align to TRBD1. Germline V CDR1 and CDR2: MDHEN, SYDVKM. This CDR3 is built from 15 residues. Germline trimming cut 5 bases from V and 0 bases from J; bases unmatched to any gene: 1. The CDR3 spells CASSQGVSYNSPLHF. The CDR3 nucleotides are TGTGCCAGCAGTCAGGGGGTCTCCTATAATTCACCCCTCCACTTT.

This clonotype appeared a few times. The chain carries TRBV11-2 and TRBJ2-7; 8 nucleotides align to TRBD1. CDR1 is SGHAT and CDR2 is FQNNGV in the germline V gene. CDR3 length: 14 residues. The ends lost 3 bases at V and 5 bases at J; junction bases unmatched: 6. This chain's CDR3 is CASSFGRGLNEQYF. The CDR3 nucleotides read TGTGCCAGCAGCTTTGGCAGGGGGCTAAACGAGCAGTACTTC.